The clone carrying this T cell receptor (beta chain) was detected a few times. The investigators amplified TCR beta CDR3 regions from RNA transcripts. Initially, a first-round RT-PCR of the TCR CDR3 employed the HTBI primer set. TCRdb fed the multiplex PCR reads into MiXCR, producing one record per CDR3 protein. The table lists about 350,000 distinct CDR3 sequences, about 15% of them singletons. These data originate in a study of T cells in Graves' hyperthyroidism and ophthalmopathy. Lactation, pregnancy, other autoimmune disease or uncontrolled infection excluded patients. The V and J ends lost 4 bases and 8 bases, in that order; junction bases with no gene match: 9. Germline V lookup: CDR1 SGHDN, CDR2 FVKESK. The CDR3 has 15 residues.

This TCR was recovered from a woman aged 25 to 39 with Graves' hyperthyroidism. The sequenced sample consisted of blood. V gene TRBV14 combines with J gene TRBJ2-4; 9 positions agree with TRBD2. In nucleotides, the CDR3 is TGTGCCAGCAGCCCTGCCGGGACTAGCAGGGACATTCAGTACTTC. Translation gives CASSPAGTSRDIQYF.